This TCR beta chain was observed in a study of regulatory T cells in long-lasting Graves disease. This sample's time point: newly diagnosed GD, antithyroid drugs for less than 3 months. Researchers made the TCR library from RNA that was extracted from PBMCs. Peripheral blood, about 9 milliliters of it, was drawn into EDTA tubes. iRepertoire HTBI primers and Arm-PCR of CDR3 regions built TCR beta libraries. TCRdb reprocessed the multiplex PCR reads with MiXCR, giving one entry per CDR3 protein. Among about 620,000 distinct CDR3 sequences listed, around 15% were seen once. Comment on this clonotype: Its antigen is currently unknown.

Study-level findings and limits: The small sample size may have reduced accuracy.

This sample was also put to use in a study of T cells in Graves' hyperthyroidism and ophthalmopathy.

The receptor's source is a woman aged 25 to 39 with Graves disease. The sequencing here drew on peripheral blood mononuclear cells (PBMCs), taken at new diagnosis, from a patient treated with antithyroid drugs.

This CDR3 is CASSVEEGGKAFF. The CDR3 DNA reads TGTGCCAGCAGCGTAGAAGAGGGCGGGAAGGCGTTCTTC. This rearrangement joins TRBV9 to TRBJ2-1; D is perhaps TRBD2 (6 bases). Germline CDR1 and CDR2: SGDLS and YYNGEE. The CDR3 contains 13 residues. Trimming stripped 0 bases from V and 15 bases from J, with 16 bases between.